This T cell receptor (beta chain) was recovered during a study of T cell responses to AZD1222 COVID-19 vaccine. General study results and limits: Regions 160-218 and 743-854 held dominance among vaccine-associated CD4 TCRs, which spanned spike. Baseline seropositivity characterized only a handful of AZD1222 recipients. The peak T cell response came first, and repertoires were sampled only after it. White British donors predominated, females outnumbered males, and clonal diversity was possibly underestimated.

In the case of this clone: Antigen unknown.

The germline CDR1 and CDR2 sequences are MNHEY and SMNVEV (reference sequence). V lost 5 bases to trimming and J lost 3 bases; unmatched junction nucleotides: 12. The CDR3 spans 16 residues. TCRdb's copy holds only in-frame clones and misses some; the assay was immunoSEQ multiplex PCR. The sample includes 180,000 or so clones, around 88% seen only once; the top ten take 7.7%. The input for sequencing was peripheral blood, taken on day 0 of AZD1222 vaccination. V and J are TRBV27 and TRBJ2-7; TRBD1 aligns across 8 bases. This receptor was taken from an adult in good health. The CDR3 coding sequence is TGTGCCAGCAGTACACGCAGGGGGCGGGTAGGCTACGAGCAGTACTTC. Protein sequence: CASSTRRGRVGYEQYF.